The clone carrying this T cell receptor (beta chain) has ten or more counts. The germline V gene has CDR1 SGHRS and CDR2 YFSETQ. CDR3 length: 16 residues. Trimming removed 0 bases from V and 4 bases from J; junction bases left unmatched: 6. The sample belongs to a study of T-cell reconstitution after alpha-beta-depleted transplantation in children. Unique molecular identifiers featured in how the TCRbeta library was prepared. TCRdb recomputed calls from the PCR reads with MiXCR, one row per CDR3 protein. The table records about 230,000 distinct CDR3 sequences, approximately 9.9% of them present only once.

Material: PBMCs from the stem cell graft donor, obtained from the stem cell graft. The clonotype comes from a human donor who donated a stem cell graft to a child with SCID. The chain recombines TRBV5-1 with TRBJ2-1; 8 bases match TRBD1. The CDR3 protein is CASSLAGTGVYNEQFF. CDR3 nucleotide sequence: TGCGCCAGCAGCTTGGCAGGGACAGGAGTATACAATGAGCAGTTCTTC.